Shown below are 4 T cell receptor beta chains from a single sample sequenced in a study of blood T cell repertoires in COVID-19. Sequencing used immunoSEQ multiplex PCR; TCRdb keeps in-frame clones, though not all of them. The sample records some 52,000 clones, around 86% being singletons. Sequenced input: peripheral blood. The receptors originated from a man aged 70-80 years with acute or convalescent COVID-19.

The V call is TRBV15, the J call TRBJ1-2; 8 positions agree with TRBD1. This CDR3 comprises 16 residues. V lost 1 base, J lost 7 bases, and 11 bases stayed unmatched. From germline, CDR1 is LNHNV and CDR2 YYDKDF (reference sequence). CDR3 sequence reads: CATSRGGQAGRGGYTF. The CDR3 DNA follows: TGTGCCACCAGCAGAGGGGGACAGGCGGGAAGGGGTGGCTACACCTTC.

The chain is built from TRBV2 and TRBJ1-1; possible D gene TRBD1, 5 bases. This CDR3 contains 15 residues. Trimming shortened V by 7 bases and J by 5 bases, and 20 bases separated the two germline ends. CDR1 SNHLY and CDR2 FYNNEI come from the germline V gene. The chain's CDR3 is CASILSPRAGTEAFF. The CDR3 DNA reads TGTGCCAGCATCCTAAGCCCCAGGGCGGGAACTGAAGCTTTCTTT.

By share, this clone ranks as medium-sized. The chain joins TRBV27 to TRBJ2-3; 8 bases map to TRBD2. The V gene's germline CDR1 is MNHEY and CDR2 SMNVEV (reference sequence). The CDR3 sequence is 16 residues long. The V and J ends lost 2 bases and 0 bases, in that order; junction bases with no gene match: 4. In DNA, the CDR3 is TGTGCCAGCAGTTTACTTAGCGGGATGAGCACAGATACGCAGTATTTT. This encodes CASSLLSGMSTDTQYF.

V usage is TRBV19 and J usage is TRBJ1-2; 9 bases are shared with TRBD1. CDR1 and CDR2 from the germline V gene are LNHDA and SQIVND (reference sequence). The CDR3 contains 15 residues. With 5 bases clipped from V and 6 bases from J, the junction kept 10 bases outside the gene matches. The CDR3 DNA reads as TGTGCCAGTAGTTCACATTGGACAGGGGAGGATGGCTACACCTTC. Translation gives CASSSHWTGEDGYTF.